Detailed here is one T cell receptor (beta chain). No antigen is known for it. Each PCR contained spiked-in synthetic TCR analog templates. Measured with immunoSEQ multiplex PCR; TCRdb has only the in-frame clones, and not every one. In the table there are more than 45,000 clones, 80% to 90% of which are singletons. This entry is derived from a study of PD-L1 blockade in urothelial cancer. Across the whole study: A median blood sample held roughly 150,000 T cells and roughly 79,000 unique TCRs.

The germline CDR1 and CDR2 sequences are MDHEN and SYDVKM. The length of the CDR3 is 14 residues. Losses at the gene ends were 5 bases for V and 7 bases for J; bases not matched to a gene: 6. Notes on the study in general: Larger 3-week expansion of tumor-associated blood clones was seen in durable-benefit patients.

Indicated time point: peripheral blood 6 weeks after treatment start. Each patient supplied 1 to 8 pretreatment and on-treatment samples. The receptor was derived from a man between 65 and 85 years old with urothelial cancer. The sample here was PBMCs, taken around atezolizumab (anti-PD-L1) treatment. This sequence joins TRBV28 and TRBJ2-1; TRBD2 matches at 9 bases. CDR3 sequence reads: CASSPRSGSNEQFF. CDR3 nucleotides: TGTGCCAGCAGTCCTCGTAGCGGGAGTAATGAGCAGTTCTTC. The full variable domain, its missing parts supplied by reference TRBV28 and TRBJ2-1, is DVKVTQSSRYLVKRTGEKVFLECVQDMDHENMFWYRQDPGLGLRLIYFSYDVKMKEKGDIPEGYSVSREKKERFSLILESASTNQTSMYLCASSPRSGSNEQFFGPGTRLTVL.